This entry lists 4 T cell receptor beta chains sequenced from one sample in a study of cytomegalovirus exposure and HLA in healthy donors. 60 Vbeta and 13 Jbeta primers were used in PCR. Clones were read by immunoSEQ multiplex PCR, and TCRdb kept only the in-frame ones, dropping some. The repertoire includes 150,000 to 200,000 clones, 80% of them detected once, and about 0.7% sits in the top ten. The sequencing input was PBMCs. The receptors stem from a boy between 10 and 17 years old in good health and CMV-seronegative.

V usage is TRBV27 and J usage is TRBJ1-4; the match to TRBD1 covers 9 bases. The CDR3 totals 17 residues. With 5 bases clipped from V and 2 bases from J, the junction kept 9 bases outside the gene matches. Germline values: CDR1 MNHEY, CDR2 SMNVEV (reference sequence). The CDR3 DNA reads TGTGCCAGCAGTCCCGGGACAGGGTTCTGGACTAATGAAAAACTGTTTTTT. It yields the protein CASSPGTGFWTNEKLFF.

The sample holds a few counts of this clone. This chain joins TRBV4-3 and TRBJ2-6, with TRBD1 matching over 10 bases. The junction had 6 bases not matched to a gene; V was cut back by 3 bases and J by 1 base. This CDR3 is 18 amino acids long. Germline V CDR1 and CDR2: LGHNA, YSLEER. The chain's CDR3 is CASSQAGQGISGANVLTF. CDR3 DNA: TGCGCCAGCAGCCAGGCGGGACAGGGGATTTCTGGGGCCAACGTCCTGACTTTC.

Turning to this clone: A junction boundary mismatches the germline segment, possibly from a read error. This chain uses TRBV27 with TRBJ2-7, with 7 nucleotides matching TRBD1. Germline assignment: CDR1 MNHEY and CDR2 SMNVEV (reference sequence). The CDR3 sequence is 15 residues long. As DNA, the CDR3 is TGTGCCAGCAGCCCGTCCGGGACAGCATCCTACGAGCAGTGCTTC. This translates into CASSPSGTASYEQCF.

This chain uses TRBV7-2 with TRBJ2-5, with D perhaps TRBD2 (5 bases). CDR1 is SGHTA and CDR2 is FQGNSA in the germline V gene. V was clipped by 2 bases and J by 1 base, with 5 bases between them. CDR3 length: 13 amino acids. The CDR3 coding sequence is TGTGCCAGCAGCTTACGGGGCCAAGAGACCCAGTACTTC. Translated: CASSLRGQETQYF.